What follows are 7 T cell receptor beta chains derived from one specimen sequenced in a study of human T cells and chemical hapten exposure. Using its own MiXCR run on the RACE reads, TCRdb lists one record per CDR3 protein. This table has more than 85,000 distinct CDR3 sequences, more than 9.5% appearing once. Time point noted: patch test 2, 6 weeks after DPC sensitization. Treatment reported: therapeutic diphenylcyclopropenone sensitization with weekly scalp DPC. Sample: whole blood, taken in connection with sensitization to the hapten diphenylcyclopropenone (DPC). The receptors were sampled from a middle-aged man with alopecia areata. Some clones in this sample may be carry-over from other donors' samples.

This clonotype was counted ten times or more. The chain employs TRBV7-2 and TRBJ1-1, with no clear D. Deletions cut 6 bases from V and 0 bases from J, with 11 bases between. CDR1 is SGHTA, CDR2 FQGNSA, per germline. The CDR3 is 14 amino acids. The CDR3 sequence: CASRSTLLNTEAFF. The CDR3 DNA reads as TGTGCCAGCAGGTCGACCCTTCTGAACACTGAAGCTTTCTTT.

The genes are TRBV7-2 and TRBJ2-7, with 11 bases identical to TRBD1. V shed 2 bases, J shed 5 bases, and the junction held 8 bases outside the gene matches. The CDR3 length is 16 residues. The V gene's germline CDR1 is SGHTA and CDR2 FQGNSA. The CDR3 sequence is CASSLNFGQGAHEQYF. CDR3 sequence (DNA): TGTGCCAGCAGCTTAAACTTCGGACAGGGGGCCCACGAGCAGTACTTC.

The CDR3 DNA sequence: TGCAGCGCGGGAGCAGATACGCAGTATTTT. It specifies CSAGADTQYF. This sequence joins TRBV20-1 and TRBJ2-3; TRBD2 aligns across 7 bases. The CDR3 contains 10 residues. The germline CDR1 and CDR2 sequences are DFQATT and SNEGSKA (reference sequence).

This clonotype was observed a handful of times. This chain uses TRBV4-3 with TRBJ2-1, with D possibly TRBD2 on 6 matching bases. The CDR3 is made up of 15 amino acids. The germline V and J ends were trimmed by 0 bases and 10 bases, with 16 bases remaining between them. The germline V gene has CDR1 LGHNA and CDR2 YSLEER. CDR3 DNA sequence: TGCGCCAGCAGCCAAGATCTTTCCAGGGCGGGGGAGCAGTTCTTC. Protein product: CASSQDLSRAGEQFF.

This clonotype occurred a few times. As DNA, the CDR3 is TGTGCCAGCAGTTACATGGGACTCTACGAGCAGTACGTC. Translated, it gives CASSYMGLYEQYV. V and J are TRBV6-2 or TRBV6-3 and TRBJ2-7, with D possibly being TRBD2 (6 bases). Germline loops: CDR1 MNHEY, CDR2 SVGEGT. This CDR3 has 13 amino acids. V lost 2 bases to trimming and J lost 3 bases, with 8 bases between them.

This clonotype has a handful of counts. The chain is built from TRBV5-1 and TRBJ2-2; 7 bases fit TRBD1. The length of the CDR3 is 15 residues. The germline V gene encodes CDR1 SGHRS and CDR2 YFSETQ. J was trimmed by 2 bases and V by 0 bases; bases with no gene match: 1. CDR3 sequence: CASSLEGANTGELFF. CDR3 nucleotide sequence: TGCGCCAGCAGCTTGGAGGGGGCAAACACCGGGGAGCTGTTTTTT.

This clonotype was picked up many times. This sequence joins TRBV4-1 and TRBJ1-1; 10 bases match TRBD1. After removal of 5 bases from V and 5 bases from J, the junction contained 5 bases not matched to a gene. Germline values: CDR1 MGHRA, CDR2 YSYEKL. There are 14 residues in the CDR3. The chain's CDR3 is CASSGGQGVTEAFF. The CDR3 nucleotides are TGCGCCAGCAGCGGAGGACAGGGGGTTACTGAAGCTTTCTTT.